Shown below are 8 T cell receptor beta chains from a single sample sequenced in a study of T cell changes during pregnancy in multiple sclerosis. Generated by immunoSEQ multiplex PCR, the TCRdb table keeps only in-frame clones and is missing some. The table includes approximately 37,000 clones, 75% to 90% detected once. Specimen: CD4+ T cells from peripheral blood mononuclear cells, collected in the first trimester of pregnancy. All receptors derive from a female donor with multiple sclerosis, enrolled in a pregnancy study.

The J gene is TRBJ2-3, the V gene TRBV10-3, with D hard to call. The V gene lost 4 bases and the J gene lost 5 bases, with 10 bases spanning the gap. The germline gives CDR1 ENHRY, CDR2 SYGVKD. The CDR3 is 13 amino acids. The CDR3 nucleotides read TGTGCCATCAGTGGACAAACCGGAGATACGCAGTATTTT. This translates into CAISGQTGDTQYF.

The CDR3 sequence: CAWSVRLLAGAEQFF. In DNA form, the CDR3 reads TGTGCCTGGAGTGTACGGTTGCTAGCGGGAGCTGAGCAGTTCTTC. The chain couples TRBV30 to TRBJ2-1; 10 nucleotides line up with TRBD2. There are 15 residues in the CDR3. After removal of 0 bases from V and 9 bases from J, the junction contained 8 bases not matched to a gene. Looked up from germline, CDR1 is GTSNPN and CDR2 is SVGIG (reference sequence).

The V gene is TRBV30, the J gene TRBJ2-2, with 7 positions matching TRBD2. The CDR3 contains 16 residues. V was pared by 1 base and J by 4 bases, with 9 bases of the junction left unmatched. CDR1 is GTSNPN and CDR2 is SVGIG in the germline V gene (reference sequence). The CDR3 reads CAWSDGWEGSTGELFF. The CDR3 bases are TGTGCCTGGAGTGATGGTTGGGAGGGCAGCACCGGGGAGCTGTTTTTT.

This chain uses TRBV7-9 with TRBJ2-3; 8 bases fit TRBD2. V lost 8 bases, J lost 5 bases, and 9 bases stayed unmatched. The V gene's germline CDR1 is SEHNR and CDR2 FQNEAQ (reference sequence). This CDR3 has 14 amino acids. The DNA of the CDR3 is TGTGCCAGCTCCCCGGGACTAGGGCTAGATACGCAGTATTTT. Translating gives CASSPGLGLDTQYF.

This chain connects TRBV25-1 to TRBJ2-7; 7 nucleotides match TRBD1. CDR1 is MGHDK and CDR2 is SYGVNS in the germline V gene. The V and J ends lost 3 bases and 7 bases, in that order; junction bases with no gene match: 12. This CDR3 has 15 amino acids. The CDR3, as DNA: TGTGCCAGCAGTGACTCGGTCAGGGGGTTAGGGGAGCAGTACTTC. This gives the protein CASSDSVRGLGEQYF.

This clone has only one observation. The chain joins TRBV6-1 to TRBJ1-5, with D perhaps matching TRBD1 (5 bases). Trimming pared 1 base from V and 6 bases from J, leaving 16 bases between. The CDR3 is 16 amino acids. CDR1 is MNHNS, CDR2 SASEGT, per germline. The CDR3 loop is CASSEGAGYDTQPQHF. The CDR3 DNA is TGTGCCAGCAGTGAAGGAGCAGGGTACGATACTCAGCCCCAGCATTTT.

The rearrangement links TRBV19 to TRBJ2-7; 7 bases match TRBD1. The length of the CDR3 is 16 residues. CDR1 is LNHDA, CDR2 SQIVND, per germline (reference sequence). V was pared by 6 bases and J by 2 bases, with 13 bases of the junction left unmatched. The CDR3 DNA sequence: TGTGCCAGTAGCTCGCCTGAGGGGGCCAAAGCCTACGAGCAGTACTTC. It codes for CASSSPEGAKAYEQYF.

The V and J genes are TRBV11-2 and TRBJ2-1; the match to TRBD2 covers 8 bases. Germline CDR1 and CDR2: SGHAT and FQNNGV. This CDR3 spans 15 amino acids. V was pared by 5 bases and J by 2 bases, with 5 bases of the junction left unmatched. The DNA for the CDR3 is TGTGCCAGCAGCCCCCCGGGACTAGCCTACAATGAGCAGTTCTTC. Translating it yields CASSPPGLAYNEQFF. Complete variable domain (other parts from reference TRBV11-2 and TRBJ2-1): EAGVAQSPRYKIIEKRQSVAFWCNPISGHATLYWYQQILGQGPKLLIQFQNNGVVDDSQLPKDRFSAERLKGVDSTLKIQPAKLEDSAVYLCASSPPGLAYNEQFFGPGTRLTVL.